This T cell receptor beta chain was retrieved from a study of control samples from healthy donors and cancer patients. In germline, CDR1 is MNHEY, CDR2 SVGEGT. The CDR3 covers 14 residues. The V end was cut by 3 bases, the J end by 4 bases, with 12 bases between. TCRdb's copy holds only in-frame clones and misses some; the assay was immunoSEQ multiplex PCR. This sample has about 26,000 clones, with approximately 85% found just once. Sample: PBMCs. The genes are TRBV6-2 or TRBV6-3 and TRBJ1-1; the D gene is possibly TRBD1 (5 bases). The receptor's source is a man aged 55-75 years with colorectal cancer. CDR3 coding DNA: TGTGCCAGCAGTTATCTGCAGGGACGCACTGAAGCTTTCTTT. Translation gives CASSYLQGRTEAFF.